The subject of this entry is one T cell receptor beta chain. The identical CDR3 is also encoded by other nucleotide sequences in the sample. This record belongs to a study of blood T cell repertoires in COVID-19. Overall study context: In each case, the material was cDNA or gDNA derived from T cells, B-cell-depleted T cells, or PBMCs.

Patients at the Seattle site were enrolled during active infection and followed longitudinally. Trimming cost V 2 bases and J 6 bases, with 8 bases left between them. There are 13 residues in the CDR3. Repertoires were generated with immunoSEQ multiplex PCR, while TCRdb's copy carries only in-frame clones and drops some. This sample has 95,000 to 120,000 clones, with approximately 85% found just once. The specimen sequenced was peripheral blood. This TCR was sampled from a woman aged 55-69 years with COVID-19, enrolled during active disease. The chain has TRBV12-3 or TRBV12-4 and TRBJ1-5; TRBD1 is a possible D gene (6 bases). This CDR3 reads CASSLSRGQPQHF. The CDR3 DNA sequence: TGTGCCAGCAGTTTAAGCAGGGGTCAGCCCCAGCATTTT.